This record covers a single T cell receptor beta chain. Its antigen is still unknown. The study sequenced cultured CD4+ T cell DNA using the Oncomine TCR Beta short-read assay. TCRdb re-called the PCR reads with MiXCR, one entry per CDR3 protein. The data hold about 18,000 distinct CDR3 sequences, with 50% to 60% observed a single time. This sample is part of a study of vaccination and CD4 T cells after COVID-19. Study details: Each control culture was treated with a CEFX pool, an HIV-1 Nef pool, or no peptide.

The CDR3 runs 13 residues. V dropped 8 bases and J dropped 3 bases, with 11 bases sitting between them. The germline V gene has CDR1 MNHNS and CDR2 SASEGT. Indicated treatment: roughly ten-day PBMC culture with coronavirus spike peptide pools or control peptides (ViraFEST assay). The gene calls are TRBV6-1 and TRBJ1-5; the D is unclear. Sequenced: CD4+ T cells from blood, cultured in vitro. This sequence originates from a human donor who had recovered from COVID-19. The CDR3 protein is CASAVGLNQPQHF. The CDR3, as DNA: TGTGCCAGCGCGGTAGGTCTCAATCAGCCCCAGCATTTT.